This TCR beta chain emerged from a study of patients and donors after allogeneic stem cell transplantation. CDR3 length equals 15 residues. The V segment lost 2 bases and the J segment 8 bases; nucleotides outside the gene matches: 8. This clonotype was seen a handful of times. MiXCR was run by TCRdb on the RT-PCR reads, yielding one entry per CDR3 protein. Of about 960,000 distinct CDR3 sequences in the sample, about a sixth are singletons; the top ten hold roughly 6%. The chain recombines TRBV12-3 or TRBV12-4 with TRBJ2-1; TRBD2 matches 8 bases. Sequenced sample: blood, either unsorted or a sorted T cell fraction (not recorded which). This clonotype originated in a human donor who was either an allogeneic HSCT recipient or a stem cell or donor lymphocyte infusion donor (not recorded which). It is not recorded whose cells these are; they may come from a transplant donor. CDR3 in DNA: TGTGCCAGCAGTTTAAGGACTAGCAAAGGCGATGAGCAGTTCTTC. Translating gives CASSLRTSKGDEQFF.